This T cell receptor (beta chain) was sequenced for a study of control samples from healthy donors and cancer patients. Germline V CDR1 and CDR2: LNHDA, SQIVND (reference sequence). V shed 3 bases and J 5 bases; nucleotides not matched to a gene: 4. The CDR3 consists of 14 residues. Some clones are missing from TCRdb's copy, which holds only in-frame ones; the method was immunoSEQ multiplex PCR. The data hold about 150,000 clones, with about 90% observed a single time. This TCR was sampled from a woman aged 40 to 50 in good health. This sequence joins TRBV19 and TRBJ1-2; 9 bases align to TRBD1. The source material was blood. The CDR3 sequence is CASSISGQGYGYTF. The CDR3 DNA sequence: TGTGCCAGTAGTATTTCCGGACAGGGGTATGGCTACACCTTC.